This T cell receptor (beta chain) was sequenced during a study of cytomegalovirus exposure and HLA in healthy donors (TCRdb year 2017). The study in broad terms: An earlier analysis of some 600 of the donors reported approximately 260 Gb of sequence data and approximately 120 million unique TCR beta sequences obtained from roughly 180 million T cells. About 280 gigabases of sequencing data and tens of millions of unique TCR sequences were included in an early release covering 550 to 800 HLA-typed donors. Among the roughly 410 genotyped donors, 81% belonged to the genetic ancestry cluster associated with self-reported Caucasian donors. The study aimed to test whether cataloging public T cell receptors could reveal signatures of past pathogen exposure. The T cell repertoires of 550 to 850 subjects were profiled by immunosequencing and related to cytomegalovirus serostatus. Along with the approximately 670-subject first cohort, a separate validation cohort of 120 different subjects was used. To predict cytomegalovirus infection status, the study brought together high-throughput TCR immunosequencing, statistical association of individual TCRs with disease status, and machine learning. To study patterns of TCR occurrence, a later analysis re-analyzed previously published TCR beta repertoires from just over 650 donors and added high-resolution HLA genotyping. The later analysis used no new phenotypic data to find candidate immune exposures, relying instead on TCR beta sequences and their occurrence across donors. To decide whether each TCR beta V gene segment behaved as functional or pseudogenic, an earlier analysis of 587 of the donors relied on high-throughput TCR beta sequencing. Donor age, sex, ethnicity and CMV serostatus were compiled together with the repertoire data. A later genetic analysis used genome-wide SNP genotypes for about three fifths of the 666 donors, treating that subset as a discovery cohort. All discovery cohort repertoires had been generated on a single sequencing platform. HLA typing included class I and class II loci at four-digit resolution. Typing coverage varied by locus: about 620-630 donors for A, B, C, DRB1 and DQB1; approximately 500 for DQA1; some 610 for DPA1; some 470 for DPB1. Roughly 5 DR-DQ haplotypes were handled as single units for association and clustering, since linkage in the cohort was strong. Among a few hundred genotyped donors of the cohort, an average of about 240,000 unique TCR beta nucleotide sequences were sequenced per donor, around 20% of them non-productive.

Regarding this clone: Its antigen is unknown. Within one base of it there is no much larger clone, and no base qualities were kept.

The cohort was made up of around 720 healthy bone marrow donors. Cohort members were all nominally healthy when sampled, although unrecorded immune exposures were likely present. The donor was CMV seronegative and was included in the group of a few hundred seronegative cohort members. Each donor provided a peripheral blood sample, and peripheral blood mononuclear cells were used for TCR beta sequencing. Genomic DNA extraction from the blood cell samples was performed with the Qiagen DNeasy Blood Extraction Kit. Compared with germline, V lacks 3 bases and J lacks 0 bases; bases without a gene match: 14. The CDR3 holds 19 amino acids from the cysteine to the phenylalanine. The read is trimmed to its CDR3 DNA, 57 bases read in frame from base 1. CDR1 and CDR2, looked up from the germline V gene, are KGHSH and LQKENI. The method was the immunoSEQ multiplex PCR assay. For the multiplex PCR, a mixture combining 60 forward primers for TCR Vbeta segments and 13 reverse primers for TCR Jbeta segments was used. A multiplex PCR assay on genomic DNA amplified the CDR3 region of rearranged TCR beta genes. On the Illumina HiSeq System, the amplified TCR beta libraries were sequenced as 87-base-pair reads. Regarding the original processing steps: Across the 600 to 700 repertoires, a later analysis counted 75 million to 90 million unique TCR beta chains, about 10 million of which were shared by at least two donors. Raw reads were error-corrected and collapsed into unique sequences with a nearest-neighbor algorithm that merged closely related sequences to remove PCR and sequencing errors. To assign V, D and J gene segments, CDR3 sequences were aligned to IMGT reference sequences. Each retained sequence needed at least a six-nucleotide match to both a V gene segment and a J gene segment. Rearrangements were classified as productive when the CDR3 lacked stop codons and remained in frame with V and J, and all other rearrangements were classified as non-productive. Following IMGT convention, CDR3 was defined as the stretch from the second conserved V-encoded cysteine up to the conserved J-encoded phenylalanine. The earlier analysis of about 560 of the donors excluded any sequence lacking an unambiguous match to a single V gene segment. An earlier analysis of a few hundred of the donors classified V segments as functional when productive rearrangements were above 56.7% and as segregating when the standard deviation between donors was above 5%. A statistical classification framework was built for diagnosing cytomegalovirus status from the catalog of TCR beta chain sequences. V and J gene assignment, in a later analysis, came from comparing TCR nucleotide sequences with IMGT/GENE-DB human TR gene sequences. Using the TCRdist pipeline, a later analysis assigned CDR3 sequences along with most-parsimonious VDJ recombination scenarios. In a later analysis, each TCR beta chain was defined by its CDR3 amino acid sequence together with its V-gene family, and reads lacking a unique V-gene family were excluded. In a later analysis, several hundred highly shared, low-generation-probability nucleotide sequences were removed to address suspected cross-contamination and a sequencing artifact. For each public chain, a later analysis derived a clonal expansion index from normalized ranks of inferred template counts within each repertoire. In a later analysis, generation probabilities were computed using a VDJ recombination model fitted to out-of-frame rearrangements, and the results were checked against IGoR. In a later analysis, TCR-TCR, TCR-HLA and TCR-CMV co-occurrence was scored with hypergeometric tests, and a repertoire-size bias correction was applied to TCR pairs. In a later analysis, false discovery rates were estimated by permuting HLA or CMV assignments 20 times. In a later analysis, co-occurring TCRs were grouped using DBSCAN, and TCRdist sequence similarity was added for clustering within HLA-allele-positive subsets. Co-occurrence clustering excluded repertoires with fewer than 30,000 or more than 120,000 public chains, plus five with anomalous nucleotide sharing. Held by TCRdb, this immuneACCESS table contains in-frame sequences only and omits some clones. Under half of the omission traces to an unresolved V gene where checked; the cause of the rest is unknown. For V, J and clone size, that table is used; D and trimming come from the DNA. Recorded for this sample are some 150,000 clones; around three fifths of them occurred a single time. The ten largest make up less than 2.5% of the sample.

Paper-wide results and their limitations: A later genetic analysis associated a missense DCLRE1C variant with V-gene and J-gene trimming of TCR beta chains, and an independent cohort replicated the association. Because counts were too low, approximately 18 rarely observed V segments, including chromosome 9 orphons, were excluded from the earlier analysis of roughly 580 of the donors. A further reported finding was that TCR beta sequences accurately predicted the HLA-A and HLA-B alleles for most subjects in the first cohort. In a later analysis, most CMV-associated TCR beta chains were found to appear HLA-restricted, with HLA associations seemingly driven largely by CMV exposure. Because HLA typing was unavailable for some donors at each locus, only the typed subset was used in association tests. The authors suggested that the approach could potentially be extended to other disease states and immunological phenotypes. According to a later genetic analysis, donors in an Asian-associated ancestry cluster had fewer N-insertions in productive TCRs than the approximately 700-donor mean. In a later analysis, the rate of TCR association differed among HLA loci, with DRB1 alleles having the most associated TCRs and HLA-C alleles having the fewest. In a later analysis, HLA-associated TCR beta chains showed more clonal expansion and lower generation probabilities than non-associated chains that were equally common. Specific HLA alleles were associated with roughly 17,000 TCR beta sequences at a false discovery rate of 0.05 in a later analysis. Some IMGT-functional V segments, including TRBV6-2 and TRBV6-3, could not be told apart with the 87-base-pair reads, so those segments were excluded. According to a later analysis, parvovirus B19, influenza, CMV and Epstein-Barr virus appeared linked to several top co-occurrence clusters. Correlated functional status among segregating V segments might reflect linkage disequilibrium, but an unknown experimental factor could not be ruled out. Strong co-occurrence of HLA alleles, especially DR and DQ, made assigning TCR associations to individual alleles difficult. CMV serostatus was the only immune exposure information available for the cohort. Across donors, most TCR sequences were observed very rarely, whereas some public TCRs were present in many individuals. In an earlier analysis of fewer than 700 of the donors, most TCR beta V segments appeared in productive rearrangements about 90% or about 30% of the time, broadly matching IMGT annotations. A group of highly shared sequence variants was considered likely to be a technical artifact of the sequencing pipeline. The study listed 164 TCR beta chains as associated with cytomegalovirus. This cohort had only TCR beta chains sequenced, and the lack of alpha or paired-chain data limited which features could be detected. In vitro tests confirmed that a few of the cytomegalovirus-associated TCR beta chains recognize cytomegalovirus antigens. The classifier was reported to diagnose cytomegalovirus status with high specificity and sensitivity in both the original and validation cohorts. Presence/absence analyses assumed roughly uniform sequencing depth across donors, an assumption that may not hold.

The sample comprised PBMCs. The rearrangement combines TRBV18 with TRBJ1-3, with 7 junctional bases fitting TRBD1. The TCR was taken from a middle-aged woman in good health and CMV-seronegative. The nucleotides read TGTGCCAGCTCACCCGCGACAGGGTACCTCGACAGCTCTGGAAACACCATATATTTT. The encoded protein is CASSPATGYLDSSGNTIYF.